Listed here are 11 T cell receptor beta chains from one sample, sequenced in a study of blood T cell repertoires in COVID-19. The table came from immunoSEQ multiplex PCR; TCRdb's copy has only in-frame clones and leaves some out. The sample includes around 200,000 clones, 65% to 85% of them seen just once. Sequencing used PBMCs or T cells enriched from blood (not recorded which). All receptors come from a young woman who had recovered from COVID-19.

V gene TRBV2 combines with J gene TRBJ2-3, with TRBD1 matching over 8 bases. Germline trimming cut 8 bases from V and 1 base from J; bases unmatched to any gene: 5. This CDR3 has 14 residues. CDR1 and CDR2 (germline): SNHLY, FYNNEI. The CDR3 spells CASQDREGTDTQYF. The DNA for the CDR3 is TGTGCCAGCCAGGACAGGGAAGGCACAGATACGCAGTATTTT.

V usage is TRBV6-2 or TRBV6-3 and J usage is TRBJ2-1; 8 bases are shared with TRBD1. The CDR3 extends over 15 amino acids. With V trimmed by 0 bases and J by 4 bases, 2 bases remained unmatched. CDR1 is MNHEY and CDR2 is SVGEGT in the germline V gene. This chain's CDR3 is CASSYSGTGYNEQFF. The CDR3, as DNA: TGTGCCAGCAGTTACTCCGGGACAGGTTACAATGAGCAGTTCTTC.

The chain is built from TRBV27 and TRBJ2-6, with no clear D. Germline values: CDR1 MNHEY, CDR2 SMNVEV (reference sequence). The CDR3 has 13 amino acids. The ends were cut back, 8 bases at V and 0 bases at J, with 5 bases in the middle. The CDR3 sequence is CASGFSGANVLTF. For the CDR3, the DNA is TGTGCCAGCGGCTTCTCTGGGGCCAACGTCCTGACTTTC.

This clone was found a few times. CDR3 protein: CAISEDRSSGNTIYF. The CDR3 coding sequence is TGTGCCATCAGTGAGGACAGGAGCTCTGGAAACACCATATATTTT. This rearrangement joins TRBV10-3 to TRBJ1-3; D may be TRBD1 (6 bases). The CDR3 has 15 residues. V lost 2 bases to trimming and J lost 0 bases, with 8 bases between them. Germline CDR1 reads ENHRY; CDR2 reads SYGVKD.

The rearrangement links TRBV19 to TRBJ2-2, with D possibly being TRBD2 (5 bases). V shed 5 bases and J shed 1 base, with 8 bases lying between them. Germline CDR1 LNHDA, CDR2 SQIVND (reference sequence). CDR3 length: 14 residues. The chain's CDR3 is CASSRGGNTGELFF. Here the CDR3 DNA reads TGTGCCAGTAGTCGCGGAGGGAACACCGGGGAGCTGTTTTTT.

This clone was seen only a few times. V and J are TRBV27 and TRBJ1-4; 7 positions match TRBD1. The CDR3 spans 13 residues. Germline CDR1 is MNHEY and CDR2 is SMNVEV (reference sequence). With 3 bases clipped from V and 6 bases from J, the junction kept 1 base outside the gene matches. CDR3 nucleotides: TGTGCCAGCAGTTTCCAGGGGGATGAAAAACTGTTTTTT. This translates into CASSFQGDEKLFF.

J is TRBJ2-3 and V is TRBV5-1; D unclear. This CDR3 spans 14 amino acids. In germline, CDR1 is SGHRS, CDR2 YFSETQ. V dropped 2 bases and J dropped 2 bases, with 9 bases sitting between them. CDR3 DNA sequence: TGCGCCAGCAGCTTTCAGGAATTCACAGATACGCAGTATTTT. Its translation: CASSFQEFTDTQYF.

This clone was seen more than once but under ten times. The gene calls are TRBV7-8 and TRBJ1-1; 7 bases agree with TRBD1. There are 19 residues in the CDR3. CDR1 is SGHVS, CDR2 FQNEAQ, per germline. The junction had 14 bases not matched to a gene; V was cut back by 0 bases and J by 1 base. The CDR3 region is CASSLAKRQGVLPNTEAFF. The CDR3 DNA sequence: TGTGCCAGCAGCTTAGCGAAACGGCAGGGGGTTTTGCCGAACACTGAAGCTTTCTTT.

The rearrangement joins TRBV7-2 to TRBJ1-1; D might be TRBD1 (5 bases). The V and J ends lost 3 bases and 0 bases respectively, with 8 bases between them. This CDR3 is built from 14 residues. Per germline, CDR1 SGHTA and CDR2 FQGNSA. The CDR3 sequence is CASSFDRLNTEAFF. DNA of the CDR3: TGTGCCAGCAGCTTCGACAGACTGAACACTGAAGCTTTCTTT.

The rearrangement joins TRBV5-1 to TRBJ2-2; 7 bases match TRBD1. The CDR3 has 13 amino acids. Germline CDR1 is SGHRS and CDR2 is YFSETQ. With V trimmed by 2 bases and J by 13 bases, 8 bases remained unmatched. CDR3 bases: TGCGCCAGCAGCTTTTCCGGGACAGAAGGGCTGTTTTTT. Protein: CASSFSGTEGLFF.

The chain is built from TRBV19 and TRBJ2-7, with TRBD2 matching 7 bases. CDR1 is LNHDA, CDR2 SQIVND, per germline (reference sequence). V dropped 4 bases and J dropped 4; count of bases not matched to a gene: 19. The CDR3 sequence is 18 residues long. CDR3 sequence: CASSTSTLLASGNYEQYF. CDR3 bases: TGTGCCAGTAGTACGTCAACGTTGTTGGCTAGCGGTAATTACGAGCAGTACTTC.